Listed here are 10 T cell receptor beta chains from one sample, sequenced in a study of shared clonotypes between healthy human individuals (dated by TCRdb to between 2020 and 2021). The method was the immunoSEQ multiplex PCR assay. TCRdb holds this immuneACCESS table with in-frame rearrangements only. Some clones are missing; in checked studies, unresolved V genes explain under half, and the rest has no known cause. This sample gives 950,000 to 1,100,000 clones in total; 65% to 75% of them show up just once. The ten largest account for over 1.3% of the sample. The sample taken for sequencing was memory CD4+ T cells sorted from blood. In the paper's terms, the cell subset or site label means: CD45RA-negative fraction. The receptors were sampled from a man aged 18 to 30 in good health.

This clone showed up just a few times. The genes are TRBV2 and TRBJ1-5, with 8 nucleotides matching TRBD1. This CDR3 spans 15 amino acids. The trim removed 5 bases at V and 3 bases at J, leaving 6 bases unmatched. Per germline, CDR1 SNHLY and CDR2 FYNNEI. The DNA for the CDR3 is TGTGCCAGCAGTCCGTCGACAGGGGTCAATCAGCCCCAGCATTTT. Protein: CASSPSTGVNQPQHF.

The gene calls are TRBV6-5 and TRBJ2-7; unclear D gene. The CDR3 has 13 residues. Trimming took off 1 base at V and 4 bases at J, with 8 bases between the two ends. CDR1 and CDR2 from the germline V gene are MNHEY and SVGAGI. CDR3 sequence (DNA): TGTGCCAGCAGTTACTGGCAGTTATACGAGCAGTACTTC. Translated: CASSYWQLYEQYF.

Remarks on this clone: Other nucleotide sequences in the sample specify the same CDR3. The genes are TRBV2 and TRBJ2-1; TRBD2 matches 14 bases. Germline trimming cut 6 bases from V and 9 bases from J; bases unmatched to any gene: 7. CDR3 length: 15 residues. The germline CDR1 and CDR2 sequences are SNHLY and FYNNEI. CDR3 nucleotide sequence: TGTGCCAGCAGCGTGACTAGCGGGGGGGCAGGTGAGCAGTTCTTC. It codes for CASSVTSGGAGEQFF.

This chain joins TRBV5-5 and TRBJ2-5, with 10 bases aligning to TRBD2. CDR3 length: 15 amino acids. After removal of 3 bases from V and 11 bases from J, the junction contained 13 bases not matched to a gene. Germline CDR1 is SGHKS and CDR2 is YYEKEE (reference sequence). This CDR3 reads CASSWGSGGAWEQYF. The CDR3 DNA is TGTGCCAGCAGCTGGGGAAGCGGGGGGGCCTGGGAGCAGTACTTC.

This rearrangement joins TRBV4-2 to TRBJ2-2; 9 bases line up with TRBD2. V lost 3 bases and J lost 5; bases outside the gene matches: 13. The CDR3 consists of 18 residues. CDR1 LGHNA and CDR2 YNFKEQ come from the germline V gene. The CDR3 region has the DNA TGTGCCAGCAGCCATTCTGCTGCGGGGGGGTCATCGACCGGGGAGCTGTTTTTT. Protein: CASSHSAAGGSSTGELFF.

V and J are TRBV12-5 and TRBJ1-6; D is unresolved. The CDR3 totals 12 residues. CDR1 LGHNT and CDR2 FRNRAP come from the germline V gene. V was pared by 6 bases and J by 13 bases, with 13 bases between. The CDR3 region is CASGSSFGPLHF. The CDR3 nucleotides read TGTGCTAGTGGCAGTTCCTTCGGGCCCCTCCACTTT. Full variable domain (outside the CDR3, taken from reference TRBV12-5 and TRBJ1-6): DARVTQTPRHKVTEMGQEVTMRCQPILGHNTVFWYRQTMMQGLELLAYFRNRAPLDDSGMPKDRFSAEMPDATLATLKIQPSEPRDSAVYFCASGSSFGPLHFGNGTRLTVT.

This clone was seen many times. The chain couples TRBV20-1 to TRBJ2-7; D is unresolved. This CDR3 spans 11 amino acids. Trimming pared 7 bases from V and 2 bases from J, leaving 9 bases between. From germline, CDR1 is DFQATT and CDR2 SNEGSKA (reference sequence). The CDR3 region is CSGGTTYEQYF. CDR3 sequence (DNA): TGCAGTGGGGGTACCACCTACGAGCAGTACTTC.

The chain recombines TRBV2 with TRBJ2-2, with 9 bases that match TRBD2. Unmatched junction bases numbered 5, after V lost 5 bases and J lost 7 bases. The germline CDR1 and CDR2 sequences are SNHLY and FYNNEI. This CDR3 region has 14 residues. CDR3 protein: CASSRSGGVGELFF. The CDR3 DNA reads TGTGCCAGCAGTCGTAGCGGGGGAGTCGGGGAGCTGTTTTTT.

The chain has TRBV9 and TRBJ2-3, with 7 bases fitting TRBD2. Trimming cost V 1 base and J 5 bases; bases outside gene matches: 7. The germline V gene has CDR1 SGDLS and CDR2 YYNGEE. This CDR3 has 15 residues. Here the CDR3 DNA reads TGTGCCAGCAGCGTAAGCTCGAGCGGGGTAGATACGCAGTATTTT. It encodes CASSVSSSGVDTQYF.

This clone was counted between two and nine times. This chain joins TRBV6-1 and TRBJ1-5; 8 bases are a match to TRBD1. Germline trimming cut 7 bases from V and 2 bases from J; bases unmatched to any gene: 7. The CDR3 loop spans 15 amino acids. CDR1 is MNHNS, CDR2 SASEGT, per germline. CDR3: CASTTGQGRNQPQHF. The CDR3 nucleotides are TGTGCCAGCACTACAGGACAGGGACGCAATCAGCCCCAGCATTTT.